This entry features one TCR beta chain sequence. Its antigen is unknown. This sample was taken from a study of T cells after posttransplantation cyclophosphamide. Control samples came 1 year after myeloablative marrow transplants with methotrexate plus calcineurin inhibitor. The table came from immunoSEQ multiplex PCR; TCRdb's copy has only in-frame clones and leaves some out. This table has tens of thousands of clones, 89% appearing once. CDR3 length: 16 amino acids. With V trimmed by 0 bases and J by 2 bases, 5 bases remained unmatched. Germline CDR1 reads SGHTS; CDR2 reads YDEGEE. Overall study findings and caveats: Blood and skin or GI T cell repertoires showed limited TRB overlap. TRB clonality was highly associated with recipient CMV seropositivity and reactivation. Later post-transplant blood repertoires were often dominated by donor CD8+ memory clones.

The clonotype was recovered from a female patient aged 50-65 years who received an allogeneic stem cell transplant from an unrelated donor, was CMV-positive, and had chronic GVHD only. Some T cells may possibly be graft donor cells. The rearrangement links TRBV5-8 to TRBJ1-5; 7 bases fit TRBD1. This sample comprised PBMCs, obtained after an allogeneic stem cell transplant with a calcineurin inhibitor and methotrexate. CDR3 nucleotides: TGTGCCAGCAGCTTGGGACAGGGTTTAGGCAATCAGCCCCAGCATTTT. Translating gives CASSLGQGLGNQPQHF.